This T cell receptor (beta chain) was sequenced during a study of blood T cell repertoires in COVID-19. Study in general: Samples taken during acute and convalescent COVID-19 were collected in the United States, Italy and Spain. T cells, B-cell-depleted T cells, or PBMCs supplied cDNA or gDNA.

Under the authors' procedure: Estimates of nucleated cell counts were drawn from the amplification of reference gene primers. TCRdb's copy holds only in-frame clones and misses some; the assay was immunoSEQ multiplex PCR. V, J and clone size are taken as reported in that table, and D and trimming were inferred from the DNA itself. The top ten clones hold 20% to 30% of a sample with some 2,000 clones, around 66% of them seen once. CDR3 size: 19 residues. Per germline, CDR1 KGHSH and CDR2 LQKENI. Trimming cost V 0 bases and J 0 bases; bases outside gene matches: 9. The gene calls are TRBV18 and TRBJ2-3; TRBD2 matches at 10 bases. The source is a man between 70 and 80 years old with active COVID-19. The sequenced sample consisted of peripheral blood. The CDR3 nucleotides are TGTGCCAGCTCACCACCGTCGGGACTAGCGTTAGCTAGCACAGATACGCAGTATTTT. It yields the protein CASSPPSGLALASTDTQYF.